What follows is one T cell receptor (beta chain) and its context. Its cognate antigen is unknown. This specimen comes from a study of T cell repertoires in ileal Crohn's disease. Study-level information: Biopsies of the neoterminal ileum at postoperative colonoscopy form M6 samples. General study findings and limits: Endoscopy was done a median approximately 6.7 months after surgery. Compared with non-smokers, active smokers at surgery showed more clonal expansions.

Time point meaning: neoterminal ileum biopsy at postoperative endoscopy, about 6 months after surgery. TCRB immunosequencing input was around 460 nanograms of biopsy DNA per sample. The assay was immunoSEQ multiplex PCR, and TCRdb's table has in-frame clones only and misses some. The sample has over 10,000 clones, around 80% seen once; the top ten hold about 5%. This CDR3 contains 14 residues. CDR1 and CDR2 from the germline V gene are SGHRS and YFSETQ. Trimming left V 0 bases short and J 7 bases short, with 11 bases between. The V and J genes are TRBV5-1 and TRBJ1-5; D is unresolved. The receptor was derived from an adult with Crohn's disease. The sequencing input was ileal tissue. The CDR3 DNA is TGCGCCAGCAGCTTGGAACCAGGAACACAGCCCCAGCATTTT. Encoded protein: CASSLEPGTQPQHF.